This T cell receptor (beta chain) was identified in a study of CD8+ T cells in alopecia areata (dated by TCRdb to 2016 to 2019). Regarding the study in general: The treated patients took part in an open-label pilot trial in which moderate-to-severe alopecia areata was treated with oral tofacitinib at 5 to 10 mg twice daily. RNA came from the PAXgene miRNA kit for fixed scalp, the miRNeasy kit for PBMCs, and the RNeasy kit for mouse skin. Patients on tofacitinib were biopsied at baseline and after 4 and 24 weeks of treatment, and several of the patients also had a later scalp biopsy. On the human side, TCRbeta sequencing was run on scalp tissue and on sorted CD4+ and CD8+ peripheral blood T cells from healthy controls and from alopecia areata patients with either patchy or totalis/universalis disease. High-throughput TCRbeta sequencing was used to examine T cell clonal expansion in alopecia areata in both the C3H/HeJ mouse model and human patients. Clonality in the scalp was compared among normal scalp (n=4), patchy alopecia areata scalp (n=8), and alopecia totalis/universalis scalp (n=8). immunoSEQ multiplex PCR using 35 Vbeta forward primers and 13 Jbeta reverse primers was used to amplify TCRbeta CDR3 regions. Patients stayed on tofacitinib for 6 to 18 months and then had 6 months of follow-up off drug so that delayed response and recurrence could be assessed. What the authors observed across the whole study: Scalp TCR repertoire analysis is complicated because resident alphabeta T cells in normal human skin are also sequenced, whereas mouse skin is dominated by gammadelta T cells. Lesional scalp, especially in alopecia totalis/universalis, showed higher clonality and more expanded CD8+ clones than normal scalp, suggesting antigenic drive. Shared TCR sequences between patients were less evident than in mice, which may be partly attributable to HLA diversity in the patient population.

Of note for this clone: Its target antigen remains unknown. No base quality values were provided; no much bigger clone lies one nucleotide off.

The time point label here, explained by the study, means: baseline before oral tofacitinib. From alopecia areata patients, peripheral blood was collected along with lesional scalp punch biopsies. PBMCs were separated by density centrifugation and stained for CD3, CD4 and CD8, after which CD4+ and CD8+ T cells were sorted on a FACSAria. The germline ends are 17 bases apart after V is trimmed by 4 bases and J by 0 bases. From the cysteine up to the phenylalanine, the CDR3 has a length of 17 residues. The read is trimmed to its CDR3 DNA, 51 bases read in frame from base 1. The germline V gene supplies CDR1 SGDLS and CDR2 YYNGEE. Preparation of the library involved the immunoSEQ multiplex PCR assay. To provide template for TCR sequencing, every sample had RNA extracted and reverse transcribed into cDNA. SuperScript III was used to make first-strand cDNA, primed with a 2:1 mix of oligo-dT and random hexamers. A synthetic immune receptor repertoire was used to assess amplification bias, and residual bias was removed computationally. The study's processing was this. Raw reads were preprocessed to remove errors, and CDR3 was defined by IMGT conventions from the conserved cysteine to phenylalanine. Clonality was computed by normalizing Shannon entropy by log2 of the number of productive unique TCRs and subtracting the result from 1. Scalp TCRbeta sequences were cross-referenced with sorted blood CD4 and CD8 repertoires so that the CD4 or CD8 identity of scalp clones could be inferred. TCRdb's version of the immuneACCESS table is confined to in-frame rearrangements and falls short of the full clone set. An unresolved V gene accounts for under half of the shortfall where checked; the remainder is of unknown origin. V and J calls and clone size are given by that table; D and trimming were obtained from the DNA. Present in this sample are 200,000 or so clones, 57% of which were seen just once. The top ten clonotypes cover 0.4% to 0.55% of the sample.

The chain was built from TRBV9 and TRBJ2-1, with a tentative D gene TRBD1 over 8 matching bases. The sequence was collected from a human donor with alopecia areata. The material sequenced was CD4+ T cells sorted from blood, taken at week 0. The DNA is as follows: TGTGCCAGCAGCCCCAGGGGGCGGGGGAGCTCCTACAATGAGCAGTTCTTC. It translates as CASSPRGRGSSYNEQFF.